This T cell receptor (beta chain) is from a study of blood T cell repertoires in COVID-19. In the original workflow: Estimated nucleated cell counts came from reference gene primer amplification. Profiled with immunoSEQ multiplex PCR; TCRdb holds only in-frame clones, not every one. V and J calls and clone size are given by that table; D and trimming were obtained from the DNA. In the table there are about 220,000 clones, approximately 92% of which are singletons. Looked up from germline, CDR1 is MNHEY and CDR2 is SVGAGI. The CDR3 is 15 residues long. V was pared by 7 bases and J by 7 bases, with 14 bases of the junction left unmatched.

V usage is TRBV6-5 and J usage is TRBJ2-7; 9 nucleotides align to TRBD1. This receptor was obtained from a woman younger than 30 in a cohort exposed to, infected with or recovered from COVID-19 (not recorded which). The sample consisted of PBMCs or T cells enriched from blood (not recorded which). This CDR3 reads CASINRADRGGEQYF. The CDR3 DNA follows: TGTGCCAGCATTAACAGGGCGGACAGGGGAGGGGAGCAGTACTTC.